The entry below describes one T cell receptor (beta chain). Its cognate antigen is unknown. Other DNA sequences in the sample encode the same CDR3. This sample is part of a study of T cell responses to AZD1222 COVID-19 vaccine. The study, taken as a whole, reports: The number of AZD1222 recipients seropositive at baseline was only 5 to 7. Repertoires in all cases were sampled only once the peak T cell response had passed. Mostly white British, mostly female donors; authors suggested clonal diversity may be underestimated.

Data came from immunoSEQ multiplex PCR; TCRdb stores just in-frame clones and leaves some out. Among 150,000 to 180,000 clones listed, around 90% were seen once. There are 11 residues in the CDR3. V lost 7 bases and J 4 bases, leaving 5 bases between the germline ends. The germline V gene encodes CDR1 MNHEY and CDR2 SMNVEV (reference sequence). This receptor was obtained from an adult in good health. This chain connects TRBV27 to TRBJ2-1, with D unclear. Source: peripheral blood, taken on day 0 of AZD1222 vaccination. The CDR3 here is CASTQYNEQFF. The CDR3 DNA sequence: TGTGCCAGCACCCAATACAATGAGCAGTTCTTC.